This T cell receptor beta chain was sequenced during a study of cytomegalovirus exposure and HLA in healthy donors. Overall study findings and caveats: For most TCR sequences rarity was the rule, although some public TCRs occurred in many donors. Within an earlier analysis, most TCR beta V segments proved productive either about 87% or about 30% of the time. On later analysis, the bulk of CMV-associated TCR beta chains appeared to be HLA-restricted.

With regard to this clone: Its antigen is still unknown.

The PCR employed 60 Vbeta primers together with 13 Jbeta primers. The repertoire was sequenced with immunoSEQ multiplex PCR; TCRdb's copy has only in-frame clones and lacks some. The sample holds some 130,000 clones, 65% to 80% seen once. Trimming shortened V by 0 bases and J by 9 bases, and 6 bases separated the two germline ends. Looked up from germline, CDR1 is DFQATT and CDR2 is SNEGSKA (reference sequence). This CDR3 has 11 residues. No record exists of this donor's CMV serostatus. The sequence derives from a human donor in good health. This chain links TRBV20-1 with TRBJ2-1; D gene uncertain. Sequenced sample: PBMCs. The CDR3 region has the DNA TGCAGTGCTAGAGATCTGTTTGAGCAGTTCTTC. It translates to CSARDLFEQFF.